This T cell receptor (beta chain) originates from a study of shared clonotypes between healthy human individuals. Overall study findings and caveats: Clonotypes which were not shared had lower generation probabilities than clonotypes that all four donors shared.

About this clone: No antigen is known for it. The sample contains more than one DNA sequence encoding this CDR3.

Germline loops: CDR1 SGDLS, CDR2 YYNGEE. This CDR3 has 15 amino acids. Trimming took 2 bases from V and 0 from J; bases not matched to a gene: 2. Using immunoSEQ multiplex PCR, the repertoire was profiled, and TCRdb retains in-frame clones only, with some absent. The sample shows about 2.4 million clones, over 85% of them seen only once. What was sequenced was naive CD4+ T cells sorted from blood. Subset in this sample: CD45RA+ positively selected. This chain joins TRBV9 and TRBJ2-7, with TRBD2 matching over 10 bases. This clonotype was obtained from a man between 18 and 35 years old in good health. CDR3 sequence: CASSVASGGSYEQYF. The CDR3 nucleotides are TGTGCCAGCAGCGTGGCTAGCGGGGGCTCCTACGAGCAGTACTTC.